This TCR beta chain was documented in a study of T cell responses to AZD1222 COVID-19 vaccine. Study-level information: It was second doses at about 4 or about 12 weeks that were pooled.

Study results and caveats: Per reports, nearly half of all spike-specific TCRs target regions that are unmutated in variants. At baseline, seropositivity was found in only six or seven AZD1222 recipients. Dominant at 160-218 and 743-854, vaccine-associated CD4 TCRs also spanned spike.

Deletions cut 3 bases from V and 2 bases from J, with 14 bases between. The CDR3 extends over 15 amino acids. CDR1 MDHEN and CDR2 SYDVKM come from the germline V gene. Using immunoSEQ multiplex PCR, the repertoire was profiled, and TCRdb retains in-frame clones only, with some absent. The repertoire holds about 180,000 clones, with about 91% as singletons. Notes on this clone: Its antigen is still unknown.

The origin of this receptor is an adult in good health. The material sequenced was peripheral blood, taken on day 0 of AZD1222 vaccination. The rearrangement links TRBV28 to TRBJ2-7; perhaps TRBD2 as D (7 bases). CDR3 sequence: CASSLEGGPPYEQYF. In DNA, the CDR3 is TGTGCCAGCAGTTTGGAGGGGGGGCCCCCCTACGAGCAGTACTTC.